The 25 T cell receptor beta chains below all came from one sample that was sequenced in a study of T cell responses to AZD1222 COVID-19 vaccine. The repertoire was sequenced with immunoSEQ multiplex PCR; TCRdb's copy has only in-frame clones and lacks some. Of roughly 150,000 clones detected, just under 95% appear once; the ten largest clones hold 1.2% to 1.5%. This specimen was peripheral blood, taken on day 0 of AZD1222 vaccination. The receptor source for this set is an adult in good health.

This sequence joins TRBV7-9 and TRBJ2-5, with D uncertain. This CDR3 is 14 amino acids long. Germline V lookup: CDR1 SEHNR, CDR2 FQNEAQ (reference sequence). Trimming shortened V by 4 bases and J by 4 bases, and 13 bases separated the two germline ends. The DNA of the CDR3 is TGTGCCAGCAGCTCTGTAGAGCGTTCAGAGACCCAGTACTTC. Translated: CASSSVERSETQYF.

Remarks on this clone: Other DNA sequences in the sample encode the same CDR3. This chain connects TRBV27 to TRBJ1-4; D gene ambiguous. Deletions cut 2 bases from V and 7 bases from J, with 2 bases between. Germline CDR1 reads MNHEY; CDR2 reads SMNVEV (reference sequence). The CDR3 sequence is 11 residues long. The CDR3 DNA follows: TGTGCCAGCAGTTTAAGTGAAAAACTGTTTTTT. It codes for CASSLSEKLFF.

The rearrangement joins TRBV5-1 to TRBJ1-1; D ambiguous. The CDR3 sequence is 16 residues long. Germline V CDR1 and CDR2: SGHRS, YFSETQ. The V end lost 3 bases, the J end lost 6 bases, and 21 bases lay between the germline ends. CDR3 protein: CASSSHLTHQVSEAFF. CDR3 nucleotide sequence: TGCGCCAGCAGCTCCCACTTGACACATCAAGTATCTGAAGCTTTCTTT.

The chain joins TRBV15 to TRBJ1-4, with a tentative D call TRBD1 (6 bases). This CDR3 contains 16 residues. V was cut by 0 bases and J by 7 bases, with 15 bases left in between. Germline V gene data show CDR1 as LNHNV and CDR2 as YYDKDF (reference sequence). CDR3 DNA sequence: TGTGCCACCAGCAGAGATAATGACAGGAGGCGTGAAAAACTGTTTTTT. It specifies CATSRDNDRRREKLFF.

The CDR3 sequence: CASSKEAVPAGYTF. In DNA, the CDR3 is TGTGCCAGCAGCAAAGAGGCTGTTCCGGCTGGCTACACCTTC. The rearrangement links TRBV7-6 to TRBJ1-2, with D unclear. The CDR3 has 14 amino acids. Germline CDR1 SGHVS, CDR2 FNYEAQ. Trimming removed 5 bases at V and 7 bases at J, with 17 bases between.

The chain couples TRBV6-2 or TRBV6-3 to TRBJ2-7, with a weak D call TRBD1 (5 bases). Germline V gene lookup returns CDR1 MNHEY and CDR2 SVGEGT. V lost 6 bases and J 0 bases, leaving 12 bases between the germline ends. CDR3 size: 14 residues. The CDR3 spells CASSKGRVSYEQYF. The CDR3 DNA follows: TGTGCCAGCAGCAAGGGGCGCGTCTCCTACGAGCAGTACTTC.

About this clone: Its ends do not fully match the called genes, so a read error is possible. The chain is built from TRBV7-7 and TRBJ2-5, with TRBD1 matching 11 bases. CDR1 is SSHAT, CDR2 FNYEAQ, per germline (reference sequence). CDR3 length: 14 residues. CDR3 coding DNA: TGTGCTAGCAGCCCCGGGACAGGGGGGCAGACCCAGTACTTC. It codes for CASSPGTGGQTQYF.

This chain connects TRBV11-1 to TRBJ2-5, with D perhaps matching TRBD2 (7 bases). This CDR3 has 15 amino acids. Trimming cost V 1 base and J 5 bases, with 14 bases left between them. Germline CDR1 is SGHAT and CDR2 is FQDESV (reference sequence). DNA of the CDR3: TGTGCCAGCAGCTTAGTACGCGGGGGCGGGGAGACCCAGTACTTC. Translated, it gives CASSLVRGGGETQYF.

The J gene is TRBJ1-1, the V gene TRBV5-1, with D maybe TRBD1 (6 bases). V was trimmed by 7 bases and J by 1 base, leaving 14 bases between them. Germline V lookup: CDR1 SGHRS, CDR2 YFSETQ. The CDR3 contains 14 residues. CDR3 sequence: CASWEGRGNTEAFF. The CDR3 region has the DNA TGCGCCAGCTGGGAAGGCAGGGGGAACACTGAAGCTTTCTTT.

The rearrangement joins TRBV7-9 to TRBJ2-7; 9 bases agree with TRBD1. CDR1 is SEHNR and CDR2 is FQNEAQ in the germline V gene (reference sequence). There are 14 residues in the CDR3. Trimming removed 3 bases from V and 5 bases from J; junction bases left unmatched: 5. The CDR3 here is CASSFDRGYDEQYF. The CDR3 nucleotides are TGTGCCAGCAGCTTCGACAGGGGGTACGACGAGCAGTACTTC.

This clone was counted a few times. The chain is built from TRBV20-1 and TRBJ1-6; TRBD1 is a possible D gene (5 bases). The V end was cut by 3 bases, the J end by 14 bases, with 14 bases between. Germline V gene lookup returns CDR1 DFQATT and CDR2 SNEGSKA (reference sequence). The CDR3 spans 12 residues. The CDR3: CSASPRRDALHF. The CDR3 DNA follows: TGCAGTGCTAGTCCTCGCCGGGACGCCCTCCACTTT.

This chain joins TRBV5-1 and TRBJ2-1; TRBD2 matches 15 bases. Germline V gene sequence: CDR1 SGHRS, CDR2 YFSETQ. J lost 7 bases, V lost 2 bases, and 1 base had no gene match. The CDR3 has 15 residues. CDR3 sequence (DNA): TGCGCCAGCAGCTTAGGGACTAGCGGGAGGAATGAGCAGTTCTTC. It specifies CASSLGTSGRNEQFF.

This chain connects TRBV3-1 (or the pseudogene TRBV3-2) to TRBJ2-5, with TRBD2 matching over 12 bases. V shed 1 base and J 2 bases; nucleotides not matched to a gene: 8. CDR3 length: 18 amino acids. The germline V gene has CDR1 LGHDT and CDR2 YNNKEL (reference sequence). The CDR3 sequence is CASSQGLAGVRWQETQYF. CDR3 bases: TGTGCCAGCAGCCAAGGACTAGCGGGGGTTCGGTGGCAAGAGACCCAGTACTTC.

This chain joins TRBV19 and TRBJ1-2, with 8 bases fitting TRBD1. The CDR3 is 15 residues long. J lost 4 bases, V lost 9 bases, and 13 bases had no gene match. From germline, CDR1 is LNHDA and CDR2 SQIVND (reference sequence). CDR3 DNA: TGTGCCAGCCGGGAGGGACAGGATCTCGGCTATGGCTACACCTTC. This gives the protein CASREGQDLGYGYTF.

This chain connects TRBV7-9 to TRBJ2-7, with 9 bases matching TRBD1. The CDR3 spans 15 residues. With 5 bases clipped from V and 2 bases from J, the junction kept 7 bases outside the gene matches. CDR1 and CDR2 from the germline V gene are SEHNR and FQNEAQ (reference sequence). CDR3 region: CASSPGTGSTYEQYF. The CDR3 DNA follows: TGTGCCAGCAGCCCGGGGACAGGGTCTACCTACGAGCAGTACTTC.

The chain is built from TRBV30 and TRBJ2-7, with 8 nucleotides matching TRBD1. The CDR3 extends over 12 amino acids. The germline gives CDR1 GTSNPN, CDR2 SVGIG (reference sequence). Trimming took 3 bases from V and 6 from J; bases not matched to a gene: 4. CDR3 amino acids: CAWRMTGAEQYF. As DNA, the CDR3 is TGTGCCTGGAGGATGACAGGGGCCGAGCAGTACTTC.

In the case of this clone: A junction boundary mismatches the germline segment, possibly from a read error. This chain joins TRBV7-7 and TRBJ2-2; no definite D call. In germline, CDR1 is SSHAT, CDR2 FNYEAQ (reference sequence). The CDR3 is 16 residues long. CDR3 nucleotide sequence: TGTGCTAGCAGCTTAAGGCCCGGAGAGGCCGGCGGGGAGCTGTTTTTT. Its protein is CASSLRPGEAGGELFF.

The rearrangement uses TRBV7-9 and TRBJ2-7, with 13 bases that match TRBD2. J lost 2 bases, V lost 3 bases, and 4 bases had no gene match. The V gene's germline CDR1 is SEHNR and CDR2 FQNEAQ (reference sequence). The length of the CDR3 is 16 residues. The CDR3 sequence: CASSFSGTSGTYEQYF. CDR3 nucleotide sequence: TGTGCCAGCAGCTTCTCCGGGACTAGCGGGACCTACGAGCAGTACTTC.

This clone was observed once. This chain links TRBV5-5 with TRBJ1-2; TRBD1 aligns across 7 bases. Germline-derived CDR1 and CDR2 are SGHKS and YYEKEE (reference sequence). V shed 4 bases and J 5 bases; nucleotides not matched to a gene: 5. This CDR3 comprises 13 residues. DNA of the CDR3: TGTGCCAGCAGCCCCGGACAGGATTATGGCTACACCTTC. It is translated as CASSPGQDYGYTF.

The rearrangement links TRBV21-1 to TRBJ1-4. TRBV21-1 is a documented pseudogene. The CDR3 has 12 amino acids. CDR3 DNA sequence: TGTGCCAGCAGCAAAGGCCGTGAAAAACTGTTTTTT. Its translation: CASSKGREKLFF.

Points on this clone: The same CDR3 also results from other DNA sequences found in this sample. The gene calls are TRBV5-1 and TRBJ1-1; D possibly corresponds to TRBD1 (6 bases). CDR1 and CDR2 (germline): SGHRS, YFSETQ. The length of the CDR3 is 15 residues. V lost 0 bases, J lost 2 bases, and 11 bases lay in between. The CDR3 DNA follows: TGCGCCAGCAGCTTGGCGGGGACACAAAACACTGAAGCTTTCTTT. Protein: CASSLAGTQNTEAFF.

On this clone itself: The same CDR3 is also encoded by other DNA sequences in this sample. The chain joins TRBV3-1 (or the pseudogene TRBV3-2) to TRBJ1-3, with no clear D. The germline V gene has CDR1 LGHDT and CDR2 YNNKEL (reference sequence). This CDR3 contains 15 residues. V was trimmed by 0 bases and J by 1 base, leaving 7 bases between them. The CDR3 DNA reads TGTGCCAGCAGCCAAGAGTTGGTTTCTGGAAACACCATATATTTT. Translated, it gives CASSQELVSGNTIYF.

The chain has TRBV29-1 and TRBJ1-2; no clear D. V was cut by 4 bases and J by 7 bases, with 22 bases left in between. Germline V lookup: CDR1 SQVTM, CDR2 ANQGSEA. This CDR3 comprises 15 residues. DNA for the CDR3: TGCAGCGTTGGGCCAGAGGCACTCATGGAAGGTGGCTACACCTTC. Residues: CSVGPEALMEGGYTF.

This sequence joins TRBV4-1 and TRBJ2-1; weak D call: TRBD1 (6 bases). Per germline, CDR1 MGHRA and CDR2 YSYEKL. Between the trimmed V and J ends, which lost 4 bases and 9 bases, there was a span of 22 bases. The CDR3 runs 16 residues. The DNA of the CDR3 is TGCGCCAGCAGCCGCAATAACAGGGATTTAGCCGGTGAGCAGTTCTTC. It is translated as CASSRNNRDLAGEQFF.

The chain employs TRBV12-5 and TRBJ2-3, with TRBD2 matching over 7 bases. The CDR3 has 18 residues. Germline assignment: CDR1 LGHNT and CDR2 FRNRAP. Germline trimming cut 4 bases from V and 0 bases from J; bases unmatched to any gene: 13. The CDR3 reads CASGSSLRLAASTDTQYF. CDR3 nucleotides: TGTGCTAGTGGTTCCTCCCTTAGGCTAGCGGCCAGCACAGATACGCAGTATTTT.